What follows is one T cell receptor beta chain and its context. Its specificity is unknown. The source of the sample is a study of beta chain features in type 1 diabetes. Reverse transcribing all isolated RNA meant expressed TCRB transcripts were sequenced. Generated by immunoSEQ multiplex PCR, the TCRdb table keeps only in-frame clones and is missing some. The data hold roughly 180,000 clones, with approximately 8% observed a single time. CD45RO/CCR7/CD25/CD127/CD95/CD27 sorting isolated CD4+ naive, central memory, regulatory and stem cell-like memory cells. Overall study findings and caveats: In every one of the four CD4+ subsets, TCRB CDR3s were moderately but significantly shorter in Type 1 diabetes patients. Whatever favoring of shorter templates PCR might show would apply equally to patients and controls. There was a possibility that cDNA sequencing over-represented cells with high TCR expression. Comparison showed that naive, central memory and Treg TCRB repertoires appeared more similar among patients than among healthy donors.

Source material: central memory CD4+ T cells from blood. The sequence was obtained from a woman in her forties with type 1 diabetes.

DNA for the CDR3: TGTGCCATCCTCTCTAGCAGTTCTTACGAGCAGTACTTC. This gives the protein CAILSSSSYEQYF. The J gene is TRBJ2-7, the V gene TRBV28, with a tentative D call TRBD2 (5 bases). The CDR3 is 13 amino acids. Germline lookup yields CDR1 MDHEN and CDR2 SYDVKM. V shed 10 bases and J shed 4 bases, with 17 bases lying between them.